This TCR beta chain is from a study of vaccination and CD4 T cells after COVID-19. The V and J ends lost 4 bases and 13 bases respectively, with 13 bases between them. Germline CDR1 and CDR2: MNHEY and SVGAGI. CDR3 size: 11 residues. A note on this clonotype: What it recognizes is unknown.

The treatment was: approximately nine-day PBMC culture with coronavirus spike peptide pools or control peptides (ViraFEST assay). CD4+ T cells that had been cultured provided DNA sequenced with the Oncomine TCR Beta short-read assay. Cultures of CD4+ T cells served as the source for extracting genomic DNA. TCRdb re-called the PCR reads with MiXCR, one entry per CDR3 protein. The sample lists about 11,000 distinct CDR3 sequences; roughly 77% were seen once. This sequence was found in a human donor who had recovered from COVID-19. The rearrangement uses TRBV6-5 and TRBJ2-5; D is unclear. The specimen was CD4+ T cells from blood, cultured in vitro. The CDR3 reads CASSSLIPPYF. The CDR3 DNA reads TGTGCCAGCAGTTCTCTGATACCGCCGTACTTC.